A selection of T cell receptor beta chains follows, all from one sample in a study of identical twins. Each CDR3 protein gets one entry after TCRdb re-called the 5' RACE reads with MiXCR. The sample has a few hundred thousand distinct CDR3 sequences; about 8.3% are singletons. These same records also appear under a second study, on yellow fever vaccine responses in identical twins.

Sequenced: CD8+ T cells sorted from blood. These receptors originate from a woman aged 18-29 years in good health. Each CDR3 is given with its conserved first and last residue. Each record gives: V gene, J gene, clone size, D gene, CDR3 DNA, CDR3 protein. D genes are given only for firm matches. Size tells how often a clone was seen (once, few, many) or the class of an expanded clone, and some rows leave it out.

>TRBV10-1|TRBJ1-5|-|-
TGCGCCAGCAGTGAGGGGGGGGGCAGAAGGCAGCCCCAGCATTTT
CASSEGGGRRQPQHF
>TRBV5-1|TRBJ2-1|few|-
TGCGCCAGCAGCTTGGAGGCCTTCTCCTACAATGAGCAGTTCTTC
CASSLEAFSYNEQFF
>TRBV21-1|TRBJ2-3|many|-
TGTGCCAGCAGCAAAGAAGTTATGGGACAGGGCACAGATACGCAGTATTTT
CASSKEVMGQGTDTQYF
>TRBV29-1|TRBJ1-2|-|-
TGCAGCTTTGGAGGGTCACGGGACTATGGCTACACCTTC
CSFGGSRDYGYTF
>TRBV20-1|TRBJ1-1|few|-
TGCAGTGCTACGGACATGTCCACTGAAGCTTTCTTT
CSATDMSTEAFF
>TRBV4-1|TRBJ2-5|few|-
TGCGCCAGCAGCCAAGATGCACTAGCTGGGGGGGAGACCCAGTACTTC
CASSQDALAGGETQYF
>TRBV29-1|TRBJ1-1|few|TRBD1
TGCAGCGTTCCCCCGGGGACAGGAGCTTTCTTT
CSVPPGTGAFF
>TRBV6-1|TRBJ2-2|-|-
TGTGCCAGCAGCCGGGGCAGGAACACCGGGGAGCTGTTTTTT
CASSRGRNTGELFF
>TRBV7-3|TRBJ2-1|many|TRBD2
TGTGCCAGCAGTCTCAATAGCGGGCGGAACAATGAGCAGTTCTTC
CASSLNSGRNNEQFF
>TRBV20-1|TRBJ2-2|few|-
TGCAGTGCCCTGCAGGTTCCAACCGGGGAGCTGTTTTTT
CSALQVPTGELFF
>TRBV6-2/TRBV6-3|TRBJ2-7|few|TRBD2
TGTGCCAGCAGTTACGGACTAGGAACCTACGAGCAGTACTTC
CASSYGLGTYEQYF
>TRBV4-3|TRBJ2-1|-|TRBD2
TGCGCCAGCAGCCAAGACCGAGGACTAGCGGGAGTGAGCTCCTACAATGAGCAGTTCTTC
CASSQDRGLAGVSSYNEQFF
>TRBV3-1|TRBJ2-1|many|TRBD2
TGTGCCAGCAGCCTGGATTGGGGAGGGCCTTACAATGAGCAGTTCTTC
CASSLDWGGPYNEQFF
>TRBV12-3/TRBV12-4|TRBJ2-7|many|TRBD1
TGTGCCAGCAGTCCTAGCCGGGACAGGAACACCTACGAGCAGTACTTC
CASSPSRDRNTYEQYF
>TRBV27|TRBJ2-7|few|TRBD2
TGTGCCAGCAGTCCCCGGACTAGCGGGGTCTACGAGCAGTACTTC
CASSPRTSGVYEQYF
>TRBV5-4|TRBJ2-4|many|-
TGTGCCAGCAGCTTGGGAGCAGGTGGAGTCAAAAACATTCAGTACTTC
CASSLGAGGVKNIQYF
>TRBV5-5|TRBJ2-5|-|-
TGTGCCAGCGGCTCTGGCCGTTTGCAAGAGACCCAGTACTTC
CASGSGRLQETQYF
>TRBV7-2|TRBJ2-7|-|-
TGTGCCAGCAGCACAGGAGGTGCCGGGGACGAGCAGTACTTC
CASSTGGAGDEQYF
>TRBV11-2|TRBJ2-7|-|-
TGTGCCAGCAGCTTCGGCGCGGGACAGATTTACGAGCAGTACTTC
CASSFGAGQIYEQYF
>TRBV2|TRBJ2-6|-|-
TGTGCCCGCAGCCAACCACGTGCAGGGGCAGGTGGGGCCAACGTCCTGACTTTC
CARSQPRAGAGGANVLTF
>TRBV7-9|TRBJ2-1|few|TRBD2
TGTGCCAGCAGCCCGCGAGCGGGAAGATCCTACAATGAGCAGTTCTTC
CASSPRAGRSYNEQFF
>TRBV11-2|TRBJ2-7|many|-
TGTGCCAGCAGCTTAGGCTGGAGGGACGAGCAGTACTTC
CASSLGWRDEQYF